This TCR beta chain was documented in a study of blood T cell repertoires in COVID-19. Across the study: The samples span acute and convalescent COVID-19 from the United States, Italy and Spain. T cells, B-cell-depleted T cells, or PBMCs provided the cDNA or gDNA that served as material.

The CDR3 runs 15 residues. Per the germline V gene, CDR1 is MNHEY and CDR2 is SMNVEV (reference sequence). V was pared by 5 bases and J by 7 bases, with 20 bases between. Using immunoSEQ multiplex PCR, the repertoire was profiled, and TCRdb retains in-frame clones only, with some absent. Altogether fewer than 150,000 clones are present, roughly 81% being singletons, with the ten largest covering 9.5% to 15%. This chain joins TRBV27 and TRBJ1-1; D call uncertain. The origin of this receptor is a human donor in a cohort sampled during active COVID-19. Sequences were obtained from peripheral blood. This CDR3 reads CASSPGEGGKGEAFF. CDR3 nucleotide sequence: TGTGCCAGCAGTCCCGGGGAGGGCGGGAAGGGTGAAGCTTTCTTT.